Presented here are 9 T cell receptor beta chains from one specimen sequenced in a study of cytomegalovirus exposure and HLA in healthy donors (dated by TCRdb to the late 2010s). The library came from the immunoSEQ multiplex PCR assay. TCRdb obtained this table from immuneACCESS and retained in-frame rearrangements with V and J assigned. These tables miss some clones; where compared with another copy, unresolved V genes account for less than half of the shortfall, and the remainder is unexplained. In all, the sample holds 200,000 to 300,000 clones, and around nine tenths of those were seen once. Roughly 2.5% of the sample is held by the ten biggest clonotypes. Sequencing used PBMCs. Receptor source: a young man in good health and CMV-seronegative.

The gene calls are TRBV5-8 and TRBJ1-1, with 10 bases identical to TRBD1. CDR1 is SGHTS and CDR2 is YDEGEE in the germline V gene. This CDR3 comprises 16 residues. With 1 base clipped from V and 2 bases from J, the junction kept 5 bases outside the gene matches. The CDR3: CASSLTGTGVNTEAFF. The CDR3 bases are TGTGCCAGCAGCTTGACTGGGACAGGGGTAAACACTGAAGCTTTCTTT. Complete variable domain (other parts from reference TRBV5-8 and TRBJ1-1): EAGVTQSPTHLIKTRGQQATLRCSPISGHTSVYWYQQALGLGLQFLLWYDEGEERNRGNFPPRFSGRQFPNYSSELNVNALELEDSALYLCASSLTGTGVNTEAFFGQGTRLTVV.

The chain uses TRBV7-3 and TRBJ2-3; D is unclear. The CDR3 spans 12 residues. V gave up 3 bases and J gave up 6 bases, with 7 bases separating them. In germline, CDR1 is SGHTA, CDR2 FQGTGA. The CDR3 protein is CASSFGVDTQYF. In DNA, the CDR3 is TGTGCCAGCAGCTTTGGAGTGGATACGCAGTATTTT. Filled out from reference TRBV7-3 and TRBJ2-3, the complete variable domain reads GAGVSQTPSNKVTEKGKYVELRCDPISGHTALYWYRQSLGQGPEFLIYFQGTGAADDSGLPNDRFFAVRPEGSVSTLKIQRTERGDSAVYLCASSFGVDTQYFGPGTRLTVL.

The chain is built from TRBV29-1 and TRBJ2-7; TRBD2 agrees at 11 bases. In germline, CDR1 is SQVTM, CDR2 ANQGSEA. Trimming took 6 bases from V and 2 from J; bases not matched to a gene: 6. The CDR3 runs to 14 residues. Here the CDR3 reads CSVDGTSGPYEQYF. The CDR3 nucleotides are TGCAGCGTGGATGGGACTAGCGGTCCCTACGAGCAGTACTTC.

The chain has TRBV5-1 and TRBJ2-3, with D possibly TRBD2 on 7 matching bases. Germline assignment: CDR1 SGHRS and CDR2 YFSETQ. The V gene lost 6 bases and the J gene lost 2 bases, with 16 bases spanning the gap. The CDR3 consists of 15 residues. CDR3 in amino acids: CASTNNGGPTDTQYF. CDR3 coding DNA: TGCGCCAGCACCAATAACGGGGGGCCCACAGATACGCAGTATTTT.

The chain recombines TRBV28 with TRBJ1-2; D is undetermined. V dropped 4 bases and J dropped 4 bases, with 13 bases sitting between them. This CDR3 region has 14 residues. Germline CDR1 MDHEN, CDR2 SYDVKM. CDR3 nucleotides: TGTGCCAGCAGTTCTGCGGCTCCCTCCTATGGCTACACCTTC. It codes for CASSSAAPSYGYTF.

This sequence joins TRBV6-1 and TRBJ2-3; no definite D call. The CDR3 runs to 17 residues. Per germline, CDR1 MNHNS and CDR2 SASEGT. V gave up 4 bases and J gave up 0 bases, with 17 bases separating them. The CDR3 protein is CASSAKMTYSSTDTQYF. CDR3 DNA: TGTGCCAGCAGTGCCAAAATGACTTACTCTAGCACAGATACGCAGTATTTT.

The V call is TRBV28, the J call TRBJ2-1; 11 positions agree with TRBD2. The CDR3 length is 16 residues. In germline, CDR1 is MDHEN, CDR2 SYDVKM. V lost 3 bases and J lost 12; bases outside the gene matches: 13. The CDR3 DNA is TGTGCCAGCAGTTTGTTCGGGCTAGCGGGAGGAGTTCGGCAGTTCTTC. Translated, it gives CASSLFGLAGGVRQFF. Drawing the rest from reference TRBV28 and TRBJ2-1, the complete variable domain is DVKVTQSSRYLVKRTGEKVFLECVQDMDHENMFWYRQDPGLGLRLIYFSYDVKMKEKGDIPEGYSVSREKKERFSLILESASTNQTSMYLCASSLFGLAGGVRQFFGPGTRLTVL.

As DNA, the CDR3 is TGTGCCAGCAGTAACCCAATGACAGAGAGGCATTCACCCCTCCACTTT. Translated, it gives CASSNPMTERHSPLHF. The chain uses TRBV7-9 and TRBJ1-6; tentatively, D is TRBD1 (5 bases). Trimming shortened V by 6 bases and J by 8 bases, and 20 bases separated the two germline ends. The CDR3 extends over 16 amino acids. The germline CDR1 and CDR2 sequences are SEHNR and FQNEAQ (reference sequence).

The rearrangement joins TRBV4-3 to TRBJ2-1; a weak D match, TRBD1 (5 bases). The CDR3 has 15 residues. CDR1 and CDR2 from the germline V gene are LGHNA and YSLEER. Trimming removed 1 base at V and 4 bases at J, with 11 bases between. The CDR3 nucleotides read TGCGCCAGCAGCCAAGGGGGCGCGGTTTACAATGAGCAGTTCTTC. It is translated as CASSQGGAVYNEQFF.